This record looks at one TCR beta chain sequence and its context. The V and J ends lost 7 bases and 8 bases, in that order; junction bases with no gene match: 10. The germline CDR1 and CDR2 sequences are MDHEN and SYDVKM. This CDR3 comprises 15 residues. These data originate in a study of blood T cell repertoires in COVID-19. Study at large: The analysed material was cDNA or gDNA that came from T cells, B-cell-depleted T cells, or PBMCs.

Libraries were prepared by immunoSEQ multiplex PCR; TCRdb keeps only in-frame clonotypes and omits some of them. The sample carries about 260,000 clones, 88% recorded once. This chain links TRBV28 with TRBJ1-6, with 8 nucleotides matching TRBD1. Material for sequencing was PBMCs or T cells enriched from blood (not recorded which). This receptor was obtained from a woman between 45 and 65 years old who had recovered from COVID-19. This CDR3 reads CASTDDRGGYSPLHF. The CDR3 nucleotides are TGTGCCAGCACCGATGACAGGGGAGGCTATTCACCCCTCCACTTT. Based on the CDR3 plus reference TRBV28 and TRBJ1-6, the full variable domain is DVKVTQSSRYLVKRTGEKVFLECVQDMDHENMFWYRQDPGLGLRLIYFSYDVKMKEKGDIPEGYSVSREKKERFSLILESASTNQTSMYLCASTDDRGGYSPLHFGNGTRLTVT.